This T cell receptor (beta chain) derives from a study of T cell responses to AZD1222 COVID-19 vaccine. For the study at large: The analysis combined second doses at about 4 or about 12 weeks. Findings and caveats of the study: White British ancestry dominated among donors, who included more females, and clonal diversity was possibly underestimated. Baseline seropositives among AZD1222 recipients totaled only 5 to 7.

The V gene end was trimmed by 2 bases and the J gene end by 0 bases; junction bases not matched to a gene: 3. This CDR3 spans 16 amino acids. Germline loops: CDR1 MDHEN, CDR2 SYDVKM. Worth noting for this clone: Its antigen is not identified.

The repertoire was sequenced with immunoSEQ multiplex PCR; TCRdb's copy has only in-frame clones and lacks some. The top ten hold under 3.5% of the sample, which has fewer than 150,000 clones, approximately 94% seen once. V gene TRBV28 combines with J gene TRBJ1-4; the match to TRBD1 covers 7 bases. The sequences come from peripheral blood, collected on day 0 of AZD1222 vaccination. The sequence came from an adult in good health. The CDR3 region is CASSLPTGATNEKLFF. CDR3 nucleotides: TGTGCCAGCAGTTTACCTACAGGGGCAACTAATGAAAAACTGTTTTTT. The whole variable domain, remainder taken from reference TRBV28 and TRBJ1-4, is DVKVTQSSRYLVKRTGEKVFLECVQDMDHENMFWYRQDPGLGLRLIYFSYDVKMKEKGDIPEGYSVSREKKERFSLILESASTNQTSMYLCASSLPTGATNEKLFFGSGTQLSVL.